This TCR beta chain is drawn from a study of blood T cell repertoires in COVID-19. Study-wide background: The United States, Italy and Spain provided the acute and convalescent COVID-19 samples.

Here immunoSEQ multiplex PCR was the method, and the copy in TCRdb shows in-frame clones only, minus some. The table has some 130,000 clones, 84% seen once. Trimming removed 5 bases at V and 7 bases at J, with 20 bases between. CDR1 SNHLY and CDR2 FYNNEI come from the germline V gene. The CDR3 is 15 amino acids. The table lists this clone with a few counts. This clonotype was obtained from a woman aged 25 to 39 who had recovered from COVID-19. Sequencing was done on a sample of peripheral blood. The chain has TRBV2 and TRBJ1-2; D possibly corresponds to TRBD1 (5 bases). The CDR3, as DNA: TGTGCCAGCAGTCCGACACTACAGGTTTTATCTGGCTACACCTTC. The encoded protein is CASSPTLQVLSGYTF.